The 27 T cell receptor beta chains reported below all come from one sample, sequenced in a study of OX40 agonist ivuxolimab in advanced cancers. The table came from immunoSEQ multiplex PCR; TCRdb's copy has only in-frame clones and leaves some out. The table shows 60,000 or so clones, with 87% occurring only once. Sample: CD4+ or CD8+ T cells sorted from blood, taken in a trial of the OX40 agonist ivuxolimab. The receptors shown here come from an adult with an advanced solid tumor such as melanoma, head and neck, liver or kidney cancer.

The chain carries TRBV11-2 and TRBJ1-3, with 8 bases lining up with TRBD1. The ends lost 4 bases at V and 1 base at J; junction bases unmatched: 6. The germline CDR1 and CDR2 sequences are SGHAT and FQNNGV. This CDR3 is built from 16 residues. The CDR3 bases are TGTGCCAGCAGCTCGGGACAGGTCATTTCTGGAAACACCATATATTTT. Residues: CASSSGQVISGNTIYF.

This sequence joins TRBV7-8 and TRBJ2-1; D perhaps matches TRBD1 (5 bases). This CDR3 spans 13 amino acids. Germline loops: CDR1 SGHVS, CDR2 FQNEAQ. V lost 2 bases and J lost 9, with 11 bases in between. CDR3 bases: TGTGCCAGCAGCTTATCCAGGGCGGCTGAGCAGTTCTTC. Translation gives CASSLSRAAEQFF.

The gene calls are TRBV4-1 and TRBJ2-3; TRBD2 agrees at 14 bases. Germline CDR1 reads MGHRA; CDR2 reads YSYEKL. The CDR3 consists of 18 residues. V was clipped by 4 bases and J by 0 bases; unmatched bases: 6. The CDR3 DNA follows: TGCGCCAGCAGCCCCGGGACTAGCGGGAGCGCGAGCACAGATACGCAGTATTTT. Protein: CASSPGTSGSASTDTQYF.

The chain joins TRBV5-1 to TRBJ1-1; weak D call: TRBD1 (6 bases). The CDR3 runs to 15 residues. In germline, CDR1 is SGHRS, CDR2 YFSETQ. Trimming stripped 5 bases from V and 1 base from J, with 15 bases between. The chain's CDR3 is CASRYIPGQNTEAFF. In nucleotides, the CDR3 is TGCGCCAGCAGATACATTCCGGGACAGAACACTGAAGCTTTCTTT.

This chain connects TRBV11-3 to TRBJ2-7, with 7 bases that match TRBD1. The CDR3 sequence is 13 residues long. The germline V gene encodes CDR1 SGHNT and CDR2 YENEEA. V was clipped by 6 bases and J by 2 bases; unmatched bases: 4. The CDR3 nucleotides are TGTGCCAGCAGGCCCGGGACAGCCTACGAGCAGTACTTC. Translating gives CASRPGTAYEQYF.

The rearrangement links TRBV11-2 to TRBJ1-2, with 8 bases identical to TRBD1. Germline CDR1 is SGHAT and CDR2 is FQNNGV. V dropped 1 base and J dropped 8; count of bases not matched to a gene: 12. This CDR3 region has 16 residues. CDR3 amino acids: CASSLATGVTPKGYTF. The CDR3 region has the DNA TGTGCCAGCAGCTTAGCGACAGGGGTTACCCCGAAGGGCTACACCTTC.

The V gene is TRBV18, the J gene TRBJ2-3, with unresolved D. Germline V CDR1 and CDR2: KGHSH, LQKENI. The CDR3 covers 13 residues. The germline V and J ends were trimmed by 3 bases and 1 base, with 5 bases remaining between them. The CDR3 DNA reads TGTGCCAGCTCACCCGAGGGCACAGATACGCAGTATTTT. Protein product: CASSPEGTDTQYF.

The chain carries TRBV6-5 and TRBJ1-2, with D possibly TRBD1 on 6 matching bases. The germline V gene has CDR1 MNHEY and CDR2 SVGAGI. Trimming pared 2 bases from V and 4 bases from J, leaving 14 bases between. This CDR3 is built from 15 residues. The CDR3: CASSYTRAGAYGYTF. The CDR3 bases are TGTGCCAGCAGTTACACCCGAGCGGGGGCCTATGGCTACACCTTC.

The rearrangement joins TRBV11-2 to TRBJ2-5; weak D call: TRBD1 (5 bases). Trimming cost V 3 bases and J 4 bases, with 15 bases left between them. CDR3 length: 15 amino acids. Germline V gene sequence: CDR1 SGHAT, CDR2 FQNNGV. The CDR3 region is CASSFSLRVSETQYF. DNA for the CDR3: TGTGCCAGCAGCTTCTCCCTCAGGGTTTCAGAGACCCAGTACTTC.

This clone showed up just a few times. This chain links TRBV5-1 with TRBJ1-1; D is uncertain. The germline V gene encodes CDR1 SGHRS and CDR2 YFSETQ. Trimming pared 2 bases from V and 3 bases from J, leaving 8 bases between. The CDR3 spans 13 residues. For the CDR3, the DNA is TGCGCCAGCAGCTTTGACGAATACACTGAAGCTTTCTTT. It yields the protein CASSFDEYTEAFF. Variable domain in full (rest from reference TRBV5-1 and TRBJ1-1): KAGVTQTPRYLIKTRGQQVTLSCSPISGHRSVSWYQQTPGQGLQFLFEYFSETQRNKGNFPGRFSGRQFSNSRSEMNVSTLELGDSALYLCASSFDEYTEAFFGQGTRLTVV.

This clone showed up just once. The junction and the germline gene differ at one end; a read error may be behind it. Other DNA sequences in this specimen translate into the identical CDR3. The V gene is TRBV5-4, the J gene TRBJ1-1, with D possibly being TRBD1 (5 bases). CDR1 and CDR2 from the germline V gene are SGHNT and YYREEE (reference sequence). This CDR3 comprises 13 residues. The CDR3 spells CASSLRGGTEAFF. In DNA form, the CDR3 reads TGTGCCAGTAGCTTGAGGGGCGGCACTGAAGCTTTCTTT.

The chain employs TRBV4-1 and TRBJ1-1, with 8 bases aligning to TRBD1. Trimming took 1 base from V and 4 from J; bases not matched to a gene: 2. CDR3 length: 14 amino acids. Germline V lookup: CDR1 MGHRA, CDR2 YSYEKL. CDR3 amino acids: CASSQVQGGTEAFF. The CDR3 nucleotides read TGCGCCAGCAGCCAAGTACAGGGGGGCACTGAAGCTTTCTTT.

The rearrangement joins TRBV14 to TRBJ2-3, with D possibly TRBD2 on 5 matching bases. The V gene's germline CDR1 is SGHDN and CDR2 FVKESK. The CDR3 extends over 12 amino acids. Trimming pared 3 bases from V and 6 bases from J, leaving 7 bases between. The CDR3 loop reads CASSHTRDTQYF. The CDR3 bases are TGTGCCAGCAGCCATACTAGGGATACGCAGTATTTT. The whole variable domain, remainder taken from reference TRBV14 and TRBJ2-3, is EAGVTQFPSHSVIEKGQTVTLRCDPISGHDNLYWYRRVMGKEIKFLLHFVKESKQDESGMPNNRFLAERTGGTYSTLKVQPAELEDSGVYFCASSHTRDTQYFGPGTRLTVL.

V and J are TRBV5-4 and TRBJ2-1; the match to TRBD1 covers 10 bases. The length of the CDR3 is 16 residues. CDR1 and CDR2 from the germline V gene are SGHNT and YYREEE (reference sequence). J gave up 3 bases and V 3 bases, and 6 bases lay outside the gene matches. CDR3 in DNA: TGTGCCAGCAGCTCTCGGACAGGGGGATTCTACAATGAGCAGTTCTTC. It translates to CASSSRTGGFYNEQFF.

The genes are TRBV11-1 and TRBJ2-7; D gene uncertain. With 4 bases removed from V and 0 bases from J, the gap between germline ends came to 7 bases. In germline, CDR1 is SGHAT, CDR2 FQDESV (reference sequence). This CDR3 comprises 13 residues. The CDR3 here is CASSSGNSYEQYF. CDR3 DNA sequence: TGTGCCAGCAGCTCTGGCAACTCCTACGAGCAGTACTTC.

This clone was picked up a small number of times. The rearrangement uses TRBV5-1 and TRBJ1-1, with D possibly being TRBD1 (6 bases). Germline CDR1 and CDR2: SGHRS and YFSETQ. V was clipped by 4 bases and J by 5 bases, with 18 bases between them. The CDR3 extends over 15 amino acids. CDR3 region: CASSTDQGPGTEAFF. The CDR3 nucleotides are TGCGCCAGCAGCACCGACCAGGGGCCTGGGACTGAAGCTTTCTTT.

This clone was seen a handful of times. V gene TRBV5-1 combines with J gene TRBJ2-3, with D possibly TRBD1 on 6 matching bases. Trimming removed 3 bases at V and 2 bases at J, with 16 bases between. The CDR3 runs 16 residues. CDR1 and CDR2 (germline): SGHRS, YFSETQ. The CDR3 region is CASSSIGGAITDTQYF. CDR3 in DNA: TGCGCCAGCAGCTCTATTGGGGGCGCGATCACAGATACGCAGTATTTT.

The CDR3 reads CASSSLPGNQPQHF. CDR3 coding DNA: TGTGCCAGCAGTTCCCTCCCGGGCAATCAGCCCCAGCATTTT. The V call is TRBV28, the J call TRBJ1-5; D unresolved. This CDR3 spans 14 amino acids. Trimming left V 4 bases short and J 2 bases short, with 9 bases between. CDR1 MDHEN and CDR2 SYDVKM come from the germline V gene.

This sequence joins TRBV5-1 and TRBJ2-2, with D possibly called TRBD1 or TRBD2 (5 bases each). The V end was cut by 5 bases, the J end by 2 bases, with 13 bases between. The germline gives CDR1 SGHRS, CDR2 YFSETQ. The CDR3 consists of 15 residues. For the CDR3, the DNA is TGCGCCAGCAGGGCCCCGGGACCAAACACCGGGGAGCTGTTTTTT. It encodes CASRAPGPNTGELFF. Looking up the rest from reference TRBV5-1 and TRBJ2-2 gives the full variable domain: KAGVTQTPRYLIKTRGQQVTLSCSPISGHRSVSWYQQTPGQGLQFLFEYFSETQRNKGNFPGRFSGRQFSNSRSEMNVSTLELGDSALYLCASRAPGPNTGELFFGEGSRLTVL.

The gene calls are TRBV4-3 and TRBJ2-7, with D uncertain. V lost 3 bases, J lost 3 bases, and 18 bases lay in between. Germline assignment: CDR1 LGHNA and CDR2 YSLEER. The CDR3 is 16 residues long. CDR3 amino acids: CASSHPRTDVFYEQYF. The DNA for the CDR3 is TGCGCCAGCAGCCACCCGCGAACGGACGTTTTCTACGAGCAGTACTTC.

The rearrangement links TRBV6-6 to TRBJ1-1; no firm D call. Germline CDR1 and CDR2: MNHNY and SVGAGI (reference sequence). The CDR3 loop spans 14 amino acids. Trimming left V 6 bases short and J 8 bases short, with 19 bases between. CDR3 region: CASSRTVFSQEAFF. The DNA for the CDR3 is TGTGCCAGCAGCCGGACCGTATTTTCTCAGGAAGCTTTCTTT.

A few counts support this clone. The chain couples TRBV18 to TRBJ1-1; possible D gene TRBD1, 6 bases. CDR1 is KGHSH and CDR2 is LQKENI in the germline V gene. The CDR3 runs to 16 residues. Trimming removed 4 bases from V and 0 bases from J, with 15 bases in between. CDR3 loop: CASSRVQGSMNTEAFF. CDR3 in DNA: TGTGCCAGCTCACGTGTACAGGGTAGCATGAACACTGAAGCTTTCTTT.

The chain employs TRBV27 and TRBJ2-1; 11 bases map to TRBD2. CDR1 is MNHEY, CDR2 SMNVEV, per germline (reference sequence). Trimming took 5 bases from V and 6 from J; bases not matched to a gene: 6. CDR3 length: 15 amino acids. CDR3 protein: CASSVSGRASNEQFF. The CDR3 nucleotides are TGTGCCAGCAGTGTTAGCGGGAGGGCCAGCAATGAGCAGTTCTTC.

This rearrangement joins TRBV27 to TRBJ2-2; a weak D match, TRBD1 (5 bases). The CDR3 has 15 residues. Trimming pared 3 bases from V and 5 bases from J, leaving 13 bases between. CDR1 and CDR2 from the germline V gene are MNHEY and SMNVEV (reference sequence). CDR3 region: CASSFNRLGTGELFF. The CDR3 DNA sequence: TGTGCCAGCAGTTTCAACAGGCTGGGGACCGGGGAGCTGTTTTTT.

This chain connects TRBV5-1 to TRBJ1-3, with D uncertain. Germline values: CDR1 SGHRS, CDR2 YFSETQ. With 0 bases removed from V and 8 bases from J, the gap between germline ends came to 6 bases. The CDR3 spans 12 residues. CDR3 region: CASSLEGDTIYF. The CDR3 DNA sequence: TGCGCCAGCAGCTTGGAAGGTGACACCATATATTTT.

This CDR3 is CASTTRYEQYF. Here the CDR3 DNA reads TGTGCCAGCACGACGCGATACGAGCAGTACTTC. V is TRBV28 and J is TRBJ2-7; no clear D gene. CDR1 and CDR2 (germline): MDHEN, SYDVKM. V was shortened by 7 bases and J by 4 bases, with 8 bases between the two germline ends. CDR3 size: 11 residues.

This rearrangement joins TRBV6-6 to TRBJ2-7, with a possible D match to TRBD1 (5 bases). Trimming pared 10 bases from V and 2 bases from J, leaving 12 bases between. The germline V gene has CDR1 MNHNY and CDR2 SVGAGI (reference sequence). The CDR3 is 12 residues long. The CDR3 DNA reads TGTGCCACTACTGACAGCACCTACGAGCAGTACTTC. This gives the protein CATTDSTYEQYF.